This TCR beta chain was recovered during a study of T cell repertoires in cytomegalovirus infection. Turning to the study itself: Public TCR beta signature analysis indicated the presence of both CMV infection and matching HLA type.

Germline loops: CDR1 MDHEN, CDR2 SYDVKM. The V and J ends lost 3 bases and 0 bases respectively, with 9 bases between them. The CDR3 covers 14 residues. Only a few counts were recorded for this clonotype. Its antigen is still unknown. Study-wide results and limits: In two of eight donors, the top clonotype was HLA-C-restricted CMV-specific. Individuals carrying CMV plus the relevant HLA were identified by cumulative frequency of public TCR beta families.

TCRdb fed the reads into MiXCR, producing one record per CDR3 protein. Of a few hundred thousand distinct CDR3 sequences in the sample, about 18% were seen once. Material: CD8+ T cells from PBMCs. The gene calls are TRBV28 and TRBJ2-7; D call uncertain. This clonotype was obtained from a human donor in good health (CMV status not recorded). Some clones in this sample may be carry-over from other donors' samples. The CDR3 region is CASSLSLSSYEQYF. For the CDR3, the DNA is TGTGCCAGCAGTTTGAGTTTGAGCTCCTACGAGCAGTACTTC.